This T cell receptor beta chain was recorded in a study of cytomegalovirus exposure and HLA in healthy donors. Study observations and caveats: Immune exposure information available was restricted to CMV serostatus.

To note about this clone: The target antigen is unknown. This sample includes further DNA sequences coding for the same CDR3.

13 Jbeta primers and 60 Vbeta primers were used for the PCR. Sequenced by immunoSEQ multiplex PCR; TCRdb stores in-frame clones only, minus some. This table has about 130,000 clones, 78% appearing once. V was cut by 5 bases and J by 3 bases, with 7 bases left in between. From germline, CDR1 is DFQATT and CDR2 SNEGSKA (reference sequence). The CDR3 runs 11 residues. The sequencing sample was made of PBMCs. The chain couples TRBV20-1 to TRBJ1-1; tentative D call: TRBD1 (5 bases). The clonotype was recovered from a man younger than 40 in good health and CMV-seropositive. The CDR3 spells CSAQGDTEAFF. The CDR3 DNA reads as TGCAGTGCTCAAGGGGACACTGAAGCTTTCTTT.